This TCR beta chain was identified during a study of cytomegalovirus exposure and HLA in healthy donors. Study conclusions and caveats: 87-base-pair reads could not separate some V segments, including TRBV6-2 and TRBV6-3.

On this clone itself: What it recognizes is unknown.

The PCR used 60 Vbeta and 13 Jbeta primers. Repertoires were generated with immunoSEQ multiplex PCR, while TCRdb's copy carries only in-frame clones and drops some. This table has approximately 97,000 clones, nearly 65% appearing once. The CDR3 is 17 residues long. Germline CDR1 is SQVTM and CDR2 is ANQGSEA. The V gene end was trimmed by 4 bases and the J gene end by 6 bases; junction bases not matched to a gene: 15. The rearrangement uses TRBV29-1 and TRBJ2-7; 13 bases match TRBD2. The receptor comes from a human donor in good health. Sequencing was performed on PBMCs. CDR3 region: CSVGSTSGRADRGEQYF. Here the CDR3 DNA reads TGCAGCGTTGGGTCTACTAGCGGGAGGGCCGACCGGGGCGAGCAGTACTTC.